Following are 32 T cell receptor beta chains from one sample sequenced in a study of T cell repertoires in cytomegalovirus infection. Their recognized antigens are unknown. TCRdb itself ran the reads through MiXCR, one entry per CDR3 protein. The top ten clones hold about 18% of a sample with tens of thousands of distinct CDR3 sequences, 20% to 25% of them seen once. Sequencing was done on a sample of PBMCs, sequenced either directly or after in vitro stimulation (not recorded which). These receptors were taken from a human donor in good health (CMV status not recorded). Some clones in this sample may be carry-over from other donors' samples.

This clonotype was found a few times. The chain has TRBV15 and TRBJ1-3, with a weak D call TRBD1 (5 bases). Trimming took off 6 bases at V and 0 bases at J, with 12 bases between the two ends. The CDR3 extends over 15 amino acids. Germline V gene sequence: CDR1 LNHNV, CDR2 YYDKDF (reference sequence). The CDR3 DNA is TGTGCCACCAGTGGGACCGCACTCTCTGGAAACACCATATATTTT. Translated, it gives CATSGTALSGNTIYF. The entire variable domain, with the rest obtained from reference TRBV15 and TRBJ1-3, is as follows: DAMVIQNPRYQVTQFGKPVTLSCSQTLNHNVMYWYQQKSSQAPKLLFHYYDKDFNNEADTPDNFQSRRPNTSFCFLDIRSPGLGDTAMYLCATSGTALSGNTIYFGEGSWLTVV.

The CDR3 DNA reads as TGTGCCAGCAGTTTACCCAGGGGGCAGCCCCAGCATTTT. Protein sequence: CASSLPRGQPQHF. The V call is TRBV28, the J call TRBJ1-5, with 7 bases matching TRBD1. This CDR3 has 13 residues. V was clipped by 2 bases and J by 7 bases; unmatched bases: 2. Germline values: CDR1 MDHEN, CDR2 SYDVKM.

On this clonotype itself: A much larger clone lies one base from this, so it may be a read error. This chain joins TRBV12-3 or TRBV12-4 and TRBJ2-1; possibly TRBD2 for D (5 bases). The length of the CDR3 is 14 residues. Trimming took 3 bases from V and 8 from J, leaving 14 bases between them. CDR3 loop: CASSLGGGADEQFF. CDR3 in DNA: TGTGCCAGCAGTTTGGGCGGAGGTGCCGATGAGCAGTTCTTC.

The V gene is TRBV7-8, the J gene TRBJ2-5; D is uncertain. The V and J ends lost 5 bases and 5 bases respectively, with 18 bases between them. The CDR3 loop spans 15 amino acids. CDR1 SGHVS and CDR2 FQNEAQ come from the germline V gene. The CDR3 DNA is TGTGCCAGCAGCCCTTATGGTGGGGTTACGGAGACCCAGTACTTC. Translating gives CASSPYGGVTETQYF. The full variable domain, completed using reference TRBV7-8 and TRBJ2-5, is GAGVSQSPRYKVAKRGQDVALRCDPISGHVSLFWYQQALGQGPEFLTYFQNEAQLDKSGLPSDRFFAERPEGSVSTLKIQRTQQEDSAVYLCASSPYGGVTETQYFGPGTRLLVL.

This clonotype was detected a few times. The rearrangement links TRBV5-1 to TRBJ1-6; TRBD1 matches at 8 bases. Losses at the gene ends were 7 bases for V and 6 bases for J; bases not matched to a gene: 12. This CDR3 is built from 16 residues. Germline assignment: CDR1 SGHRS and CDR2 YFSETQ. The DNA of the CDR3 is TGCGCCAGCCGGTTCAGCTGGCAGGGGGCTAATTCACCCCTCCACTTT. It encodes CASRFSWQGANSPLHF.

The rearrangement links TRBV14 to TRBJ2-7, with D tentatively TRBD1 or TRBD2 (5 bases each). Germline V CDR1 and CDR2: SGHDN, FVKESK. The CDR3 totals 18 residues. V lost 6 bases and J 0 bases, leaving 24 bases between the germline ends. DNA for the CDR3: TGTGCCAGCAGGGAGGTGGGGGTTGTTAGGTTTATCTCCTACGAGCAGTACTTC. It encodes CASREVGVVRFISYEQYF.

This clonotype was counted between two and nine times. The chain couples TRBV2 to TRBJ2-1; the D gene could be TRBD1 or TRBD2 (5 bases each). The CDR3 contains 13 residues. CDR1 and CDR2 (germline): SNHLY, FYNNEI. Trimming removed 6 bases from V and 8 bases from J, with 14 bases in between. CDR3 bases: TGTGCCAGCAGGGGGACGCGAGGCTATGAGCAGTTCTTC. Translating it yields CASRGTRGYEQFF.

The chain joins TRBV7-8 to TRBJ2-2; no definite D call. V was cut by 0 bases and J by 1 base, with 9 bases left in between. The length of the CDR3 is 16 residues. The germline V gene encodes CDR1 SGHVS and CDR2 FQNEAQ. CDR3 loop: CASSLAVTMNTGELFF. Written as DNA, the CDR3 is TGTGCCAGCAGCTTAGCGGTCACAATGAACACCGGGGAGCTGTTTTTT.

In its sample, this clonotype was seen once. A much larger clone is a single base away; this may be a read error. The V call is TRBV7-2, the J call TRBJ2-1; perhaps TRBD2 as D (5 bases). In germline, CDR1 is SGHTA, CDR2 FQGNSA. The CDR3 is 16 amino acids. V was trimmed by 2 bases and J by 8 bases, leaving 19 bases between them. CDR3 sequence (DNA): TGTGCCAGCAGCTTACCCACTCCTAGGACTGTCTATGAGCAGTTCTTC. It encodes CASSLPTPRTVYEQFF. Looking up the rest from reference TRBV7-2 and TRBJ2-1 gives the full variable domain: GAGVSQSPSNKVTEKGKDVELRCDPISGHTALYWYRQSLGQGLEFLIYFQGNSAPDKSGLPSDRFSAERTGGSVSTLTIQRTQQEDSAVYLCASSLPTPRTVYEQFFGPGTRLTVL.

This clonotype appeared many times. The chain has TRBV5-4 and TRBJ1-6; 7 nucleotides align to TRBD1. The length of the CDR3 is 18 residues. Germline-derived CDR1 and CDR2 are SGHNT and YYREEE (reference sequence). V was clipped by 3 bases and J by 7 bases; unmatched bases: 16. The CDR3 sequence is CASSSGDNGQAMNSPLHF. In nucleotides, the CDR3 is TGTGCCAGCAGCTCGGGGGACAATGGACAGGCGATGAATTCACCCCTCCACTTT.

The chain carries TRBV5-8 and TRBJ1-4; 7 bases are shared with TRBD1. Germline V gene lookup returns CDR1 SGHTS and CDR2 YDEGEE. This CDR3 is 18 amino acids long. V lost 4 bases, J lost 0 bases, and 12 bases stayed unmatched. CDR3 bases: TGTGCCAGCAGCGCCCTGGGACAGCAGCTGACAACTAATGAAAAACTGTTTTTT. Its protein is CASSALGQQLTTNEKLFF.

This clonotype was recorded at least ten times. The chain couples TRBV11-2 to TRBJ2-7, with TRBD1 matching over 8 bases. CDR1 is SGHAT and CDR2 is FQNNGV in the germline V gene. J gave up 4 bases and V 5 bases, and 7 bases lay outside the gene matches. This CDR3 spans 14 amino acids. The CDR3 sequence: CASSDTGQVYEQYF. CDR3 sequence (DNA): TGTGCCAGCAGCGACACGGGACAGGTATACGAGCAGTACTTC.

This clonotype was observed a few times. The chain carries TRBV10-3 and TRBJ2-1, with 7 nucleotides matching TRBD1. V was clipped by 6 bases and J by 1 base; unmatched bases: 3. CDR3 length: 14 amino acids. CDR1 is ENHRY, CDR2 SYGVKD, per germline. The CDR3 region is CAISRDRSYNEQFF. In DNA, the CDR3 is TGTGCCATCAGCAGGGACAGATCCTACAATGAGCAGTTCTTC.

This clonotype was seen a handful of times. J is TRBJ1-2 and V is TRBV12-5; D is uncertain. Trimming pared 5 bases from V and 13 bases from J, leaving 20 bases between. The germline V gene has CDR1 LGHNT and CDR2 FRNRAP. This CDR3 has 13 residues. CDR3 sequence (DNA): TGTGCTAGTGGTCGCTCCGGGTCGGACTCGGCCACCTTC. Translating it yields CASGRSGSDSATF.

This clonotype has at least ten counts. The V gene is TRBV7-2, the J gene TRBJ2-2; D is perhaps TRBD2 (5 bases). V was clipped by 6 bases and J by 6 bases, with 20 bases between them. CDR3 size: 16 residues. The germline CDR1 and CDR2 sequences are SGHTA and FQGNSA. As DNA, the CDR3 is TGTGCCAGCAGTTCGGGCCTAGCACCGACGGCCGGGGAGCTGTTTTTT. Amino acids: CASSSGLAPTAGELFF.

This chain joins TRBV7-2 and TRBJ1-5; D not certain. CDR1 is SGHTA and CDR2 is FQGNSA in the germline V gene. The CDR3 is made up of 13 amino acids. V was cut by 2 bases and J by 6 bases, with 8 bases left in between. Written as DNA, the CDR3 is TGTGCCAGCAGCTTACATGGCGGTCAGCCCCAGCATTTT. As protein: CASSLHGGQPQHF.

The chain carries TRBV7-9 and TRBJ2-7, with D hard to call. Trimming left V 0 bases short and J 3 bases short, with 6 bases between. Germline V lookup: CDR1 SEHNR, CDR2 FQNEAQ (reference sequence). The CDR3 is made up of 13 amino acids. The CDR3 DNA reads TGTGCCAGCAGCTTAGCGCACAGCTACGAGCAGTACTTC. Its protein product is CASSLAHSYEQYF.

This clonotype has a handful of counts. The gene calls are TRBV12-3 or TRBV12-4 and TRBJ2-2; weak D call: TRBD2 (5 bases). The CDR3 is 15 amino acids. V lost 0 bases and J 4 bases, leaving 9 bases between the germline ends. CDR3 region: CASSLAMAGTGELFF. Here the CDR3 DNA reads TGTGCCAGCAGTTTAGCGATGGCGGGCACCGGGGAGCTGTTTTTT.

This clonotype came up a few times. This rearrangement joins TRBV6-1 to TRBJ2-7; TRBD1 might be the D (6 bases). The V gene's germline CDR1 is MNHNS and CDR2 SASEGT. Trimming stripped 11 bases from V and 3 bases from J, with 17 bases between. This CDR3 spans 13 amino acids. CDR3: CAASLLQGYEQYF. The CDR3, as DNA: TGTGCCGCGAGCCTTTTACAGGGCTACGAGCAGTACTTC.

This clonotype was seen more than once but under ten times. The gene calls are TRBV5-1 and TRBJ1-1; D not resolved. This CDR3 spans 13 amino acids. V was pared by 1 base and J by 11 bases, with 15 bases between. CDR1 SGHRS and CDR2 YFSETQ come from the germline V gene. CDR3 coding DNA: TGCGCCAGCAGCTTGTTACCGGACGTTGGGGCTTTCTTT. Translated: CASSLLPDVGAFF. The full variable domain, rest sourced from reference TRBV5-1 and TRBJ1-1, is KAGVTQTPRYLIKTRGQQVTLSCSPISGHRSVSWYQQTPGQGLQFLFEYFSETQRNKGNFPGRFSGRQFSNSRSEMNVSTLELGDSALYLCASSLLPDVGAFFGQGTRLTVV.

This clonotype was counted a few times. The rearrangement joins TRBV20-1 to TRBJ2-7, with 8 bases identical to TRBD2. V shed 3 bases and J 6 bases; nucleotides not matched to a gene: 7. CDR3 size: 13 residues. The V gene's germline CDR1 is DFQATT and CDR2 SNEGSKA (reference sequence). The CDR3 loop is CSASSGIVAEQYF. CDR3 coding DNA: TGCAGTGCTAGTAGCGGGATTGTCGCCGAGCAGTACTTC.

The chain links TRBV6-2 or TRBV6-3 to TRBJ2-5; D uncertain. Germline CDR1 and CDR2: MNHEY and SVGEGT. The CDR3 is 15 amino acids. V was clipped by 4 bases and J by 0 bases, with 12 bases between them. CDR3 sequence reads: CASSFPPRYQETQYF. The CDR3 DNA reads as TGTGCCAGCAGTTTTCCCCCTAGGTACCAAGAGACCCAGTACTTC.

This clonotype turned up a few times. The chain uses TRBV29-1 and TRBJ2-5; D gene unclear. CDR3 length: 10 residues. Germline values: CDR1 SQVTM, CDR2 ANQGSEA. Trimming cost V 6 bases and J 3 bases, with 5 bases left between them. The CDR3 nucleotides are TGCAGCGTAGGTGAAGAGACCCAGTACTTC. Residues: CSVGEETQYF.

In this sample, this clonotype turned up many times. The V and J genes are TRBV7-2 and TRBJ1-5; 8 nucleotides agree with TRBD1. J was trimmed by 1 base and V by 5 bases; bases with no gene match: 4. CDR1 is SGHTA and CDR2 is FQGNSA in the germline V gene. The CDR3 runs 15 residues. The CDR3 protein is CASSQQGGSNQPQHF. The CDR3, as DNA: TGTGCCAGCAGCCAACAGGGGGGAAGCAATCAGCCCCAGCATTTT.

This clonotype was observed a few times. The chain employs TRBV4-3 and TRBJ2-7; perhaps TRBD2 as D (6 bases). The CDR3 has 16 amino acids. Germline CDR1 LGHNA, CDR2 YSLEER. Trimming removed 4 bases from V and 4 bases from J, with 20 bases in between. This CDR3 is CASSRSGDGGFYEQYF. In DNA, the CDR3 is TGCGCCAGCAGCCGCAGTGGTGATGGAGGGTTTTACGAGCAGTACTTC.

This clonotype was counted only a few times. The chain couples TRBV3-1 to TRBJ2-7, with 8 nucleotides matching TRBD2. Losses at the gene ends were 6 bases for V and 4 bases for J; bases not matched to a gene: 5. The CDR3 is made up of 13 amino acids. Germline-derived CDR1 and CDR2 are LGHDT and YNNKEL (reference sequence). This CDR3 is CASSPAGEYEQYF. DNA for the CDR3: TGTGCCAGCAGTCCAGCGGGGGAATACGAGCAGTACTTC.

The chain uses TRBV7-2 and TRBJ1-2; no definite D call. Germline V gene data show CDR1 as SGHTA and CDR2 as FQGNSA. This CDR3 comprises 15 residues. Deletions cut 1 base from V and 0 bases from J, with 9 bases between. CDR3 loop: CASSLGLIANYGYTF. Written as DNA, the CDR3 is TGTGCCAGCAGCTTAGGACTTATAGCTAACTATGGCTACACCTTC.

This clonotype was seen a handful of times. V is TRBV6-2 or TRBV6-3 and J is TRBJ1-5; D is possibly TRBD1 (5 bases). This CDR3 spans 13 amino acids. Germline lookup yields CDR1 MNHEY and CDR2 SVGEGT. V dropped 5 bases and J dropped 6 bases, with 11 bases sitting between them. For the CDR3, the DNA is TGTGCCAGCAGTCTCTGGGGGGGTCAGCCCCAGCATTTT. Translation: CASSLWGGQPQHF.

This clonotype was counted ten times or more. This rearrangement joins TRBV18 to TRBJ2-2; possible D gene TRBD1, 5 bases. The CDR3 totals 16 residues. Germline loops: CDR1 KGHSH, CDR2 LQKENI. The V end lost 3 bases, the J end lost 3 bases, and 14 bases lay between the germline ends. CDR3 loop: CASSPAAPRDTGELFF. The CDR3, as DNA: TGTGCCAGCTCACCTGCAGCCCCCAGGGACACCGGGGAGCTGTTTTTT.

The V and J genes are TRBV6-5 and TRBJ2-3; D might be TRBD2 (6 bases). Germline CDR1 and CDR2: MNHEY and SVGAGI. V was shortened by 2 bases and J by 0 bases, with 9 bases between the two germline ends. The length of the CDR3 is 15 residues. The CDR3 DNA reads TGTGCCAGCAGTTACGGGGGGAGAAGCACAGATACGCAGTATTTT. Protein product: CASSYGGRSTDTQYF.

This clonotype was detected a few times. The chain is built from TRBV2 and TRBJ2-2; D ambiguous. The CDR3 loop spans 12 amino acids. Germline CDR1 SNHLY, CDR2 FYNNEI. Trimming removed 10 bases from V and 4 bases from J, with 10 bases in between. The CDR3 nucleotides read TGTGCCATTACTGGGCCCACCGGGGAGCTGTTTTTT. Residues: CAITGPTGELFF.

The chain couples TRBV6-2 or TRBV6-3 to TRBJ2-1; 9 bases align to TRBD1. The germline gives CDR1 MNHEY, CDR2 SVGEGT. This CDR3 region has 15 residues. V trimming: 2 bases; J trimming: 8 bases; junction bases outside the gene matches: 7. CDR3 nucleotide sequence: TGTGCCAGCAGTTACGCCGGGACAGGGTCGGATGAGCAGTTCTTC. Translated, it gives CASSYAGTGSDEQFF.